The source of this T cell receptor beta chain is a study of shared clonotypes between healthy human individuals. After removal of 2 bases from V and 2 bases from J, the junction contained 11 bases not matched to a gene. Germline V gene sequence: CDR1 MNHNS, CDR2 SASEGT. CDR3 length: 19 residues. Assay: immunoSEQ multiplex PCR; the TCRdb copy retains only in-frame clones and omits some. This sample has around 1.5 million clones; under 99% occur once, and the top ten carry roughly 0.4%. Within Nashville, Tennessee resided all donors, each a Caucasian adult. The chain combines TRBV6-1 with TRBJ2-7; 14 bases align to TRBD2. The TCR originated in a man in his thirties or forties in good health. The sequenced material came from naive CD4+ T cells sorted from blood. Subset described: CD45RA+ positively selected. CDR3 coding DNA: TGTGCCAGCAGTGAACAATCTTTATCGGGACTAGCGGGGGCCTACGAGCAGTACTTC. Its translation: CASSEQSLSGLAGAYEQYF.